The 6 T cell receptor beta chains reported below all come from one sample, sequenced in a study of OX40 agonist ivuxolimab in advanced cancers. Clones were sequenced by immunoSEQ multiplex PCR, and TCRdb holds only the in-frame ones, with some missing. Among 70,000 to 95,000 clones listed, roughly 90% were seen once. The source was CD4+ or CD8+ T cells sorted from blood, collected in a trial of the OX40 agonist ivuxolimab. These receptor sequences come from an adult with an advanced solid tumor such as melanoma, head and neck, liver or kidney cancer.

The V and J genes are TRBV27 and TRBJ1-5; D is possibly TRBD1 (5 bases). Deletions cut 4 bases from V and 6 bases from J, with 10 bases between. Germline CDR1 reads MNHEY; CDR2 reads SMNVEV (reference sequence). This CDR3 is built from 13 residues. This chain's CDR3 is CASSSRDRQPQHF. The CDR3 bases are TGTGCCAGCAGTTCCCGGGACCGTCAGCCCCAGCATTTT.

This rearrangement joins TRBV7-2 to TRBJ1-5, with a possible D match to TRBD1 (6 bases). V shed 4 bases and J shed 4 bases, with 14 bases lying between them. The CDR3 length is 15 residues. Germline CDR1 is SGHTA and CDR2 is FQGNSA. The CDR3 region is CASSSQGGGNQPQHF. The CDR3 bases are TGTGCCAGCAGCTCACAGGGAGGGGGGAATCAGCCCCAGCATTTT.

This chain connects TRBV2 to TRBJ1-6; D uncertain. Deletions cut 3 bases from V and 9 bases from J, with 6 bases between. This CDR3 spans 12 amino acids. Germline V lookup: CDR1 SNHLY, CDR2 FYNNEI. The CDR3 coding sequence is TGTGCCAGCAGTGACTTGGGTTCACCCCTCCACTTT. Translation gives CASSDLGSPLHF.

The DNA for the CDR3 is TGTGCCTGGAGTGGCCGACGAGGGCCAGATACGCAGTATTTT. Translated: CAWSGRRGPDTQYF. The J gene is TRBJ2-3, the V gene TRBV30, with TRBD2 as a possible D gene (5 bases). Germline V CDR1 and CDR2: GTSNPN, SVGIG (reference sequence). Between the trimmed V and J ends, which lost 1 base and 4 bases, there was a span of 12 bases. The CDR3 is made up of 14 amino acids.

The V and J genes are TRBV18 and TRBJ1-1; D ambiguous. Germline assignment: CDR1 KGHSH and CDR2 LQKENI. The V and J ends lost 6 bases and 0 bases respectively, with 8 bases between them. CDR3 length: 13 amino acids. The CDR3 protein is CASSKEVNTEAFF. The CDR3 DNA reads TGTGCCAGCTCTAAAGAGGTGAACACTGAAGCTTTCTTT.

V is TRBV5-1 and J is TRBJ1-1; a possible D gene is TRBD1 (5 bases). There are 18 residues in the CDR3. Germline lookup yields CDR1 SGHRS and CDR2 YFSETQ. Trimming shortened V by 0 bases and J by 4 bases, and 22 bases separated the two germline ends. Here the CDR3 reads CASSLAGGAMGLGTEAFF. CDR3 nucleotide sequence: TGCGCCAGCAGCTTGGCCGGAGGGGCCATGGGTTTGGGCACTGAAGCTTTCTTT.